The clone carrying this T cell receptor beta chain was found a few times. Time point given: persistent/refractory GD, antithyroid drugs over 5 years with positive TRAb. Making the TCR library involved RNA that had been extracted from PBMCs. The source of the sample is a study of regulatory T cells in long-lasting Graves disease. Library construction for TCR beta used iRepertoire HTBI primers and Arm-PCR of CDR3 regions. TCRdb itself ran the multiplex PCR reads through MiXCR, one entry per CDR3 protein. The profile shows some 340,000 distinct CDR3 sequences, 20% to 25% of them singletons. The material sequenced was peripheral blood mononuclear cells (PBMCs), taken when the disease was refractory, from a patient treated with antithyroid drugs. This clonotype was sampled from a woman aged 40 to 55 with Graves disease.

The CDR3 loop reads CASSLSAGTRETQYF. CDR3 in DNA: TGCGCCAGCAGCTTGTCAGCAGGGACTAGGGAGACCCAGTACTTC. The gene calls are TRBV5-1 and TRBJ2-5, with TRBD2 matching over 8 bases. The junction had 7 bases not matched to a gene; V was cut back by 1 base and J by 5 bases. This CDR3 contains 15 residues. Germline CDR1 and CDR2: SGHRS and YFSETQ.